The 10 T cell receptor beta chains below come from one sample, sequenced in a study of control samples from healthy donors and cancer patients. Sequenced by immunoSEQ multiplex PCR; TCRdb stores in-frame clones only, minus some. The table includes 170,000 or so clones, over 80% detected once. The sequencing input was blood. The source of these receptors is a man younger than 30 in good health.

Here the CDR3 reads CASSPGQGHNQPQHF. The DNA for the CDR3 is TGTGCCAGCAGCCCGGGACAGGGACACAATCAGCCCCAGCATTTT. The V call is TRBV7-8, the J call TRBJ1-5, with TRBD1 identical over 9 bases. This CDR3 is 15 amino acids long. Germline CDR1 is SGHVS and CDR2 is FQNEAQ. Germline trimming cut 5 bases from V and 3 bases from J; bases unmatched to any gene: 5.

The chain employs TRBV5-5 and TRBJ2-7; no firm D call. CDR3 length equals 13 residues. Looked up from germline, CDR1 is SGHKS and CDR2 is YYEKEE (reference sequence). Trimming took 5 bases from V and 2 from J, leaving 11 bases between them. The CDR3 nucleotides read TGTGCCAGCAGTTTAATTGGTACCTACGAGCAGTACTTC. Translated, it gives CASSLIGTYEQYF.

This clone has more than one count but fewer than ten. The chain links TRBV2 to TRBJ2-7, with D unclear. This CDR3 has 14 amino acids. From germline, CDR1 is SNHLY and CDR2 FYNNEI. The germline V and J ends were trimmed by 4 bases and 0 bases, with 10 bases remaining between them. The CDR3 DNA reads TGTGCCAGCAGTGCCCCAGTGCGCTCCTACGAGCAGTACTTC. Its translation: CASSAPVRSYEQYF.

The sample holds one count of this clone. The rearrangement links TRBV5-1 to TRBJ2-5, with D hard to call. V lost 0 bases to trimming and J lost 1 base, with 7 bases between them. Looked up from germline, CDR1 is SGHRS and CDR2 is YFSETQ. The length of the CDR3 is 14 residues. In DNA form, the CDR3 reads TGCGCCAGCAGCTTGGAGGTCCTCCAAGAGACCCAGTACTTC. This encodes CASSLEVLQETQYF. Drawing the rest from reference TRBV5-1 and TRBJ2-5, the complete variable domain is KAGVTQTPRYLIKTRGQQVTLSCSPISGHRSVSWYQQTPGQGLQFLFEYFSETQRNKGNFPGRFSGRQFSNSRSEMNVSTLELGDSALYLCASSLEVLQETQYFGPGTRLLVL.

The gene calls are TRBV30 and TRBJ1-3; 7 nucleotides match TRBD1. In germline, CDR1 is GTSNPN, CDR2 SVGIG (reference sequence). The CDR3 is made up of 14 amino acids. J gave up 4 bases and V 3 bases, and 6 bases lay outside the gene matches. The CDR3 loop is CAWSDTGAGNTIYF. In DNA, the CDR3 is TGTGCCTGGAGCGATACAGGGGCAGGAAACACCATATATTTT.

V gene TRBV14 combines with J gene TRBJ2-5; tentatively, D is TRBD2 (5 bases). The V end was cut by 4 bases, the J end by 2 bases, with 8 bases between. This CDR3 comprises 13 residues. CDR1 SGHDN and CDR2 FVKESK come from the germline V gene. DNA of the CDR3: TGTGCCAGCAGCCGGCGGACTCAAGAGACCCAGTACTTC. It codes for CASSRRTQETQYF.

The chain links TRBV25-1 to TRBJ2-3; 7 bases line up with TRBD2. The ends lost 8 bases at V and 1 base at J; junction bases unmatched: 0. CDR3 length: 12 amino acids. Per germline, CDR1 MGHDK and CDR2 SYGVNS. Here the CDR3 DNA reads TGTGCCAGCCGGGGGGGCACAGATACGCAGTATTTT. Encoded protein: CASRGGTDTQYF.

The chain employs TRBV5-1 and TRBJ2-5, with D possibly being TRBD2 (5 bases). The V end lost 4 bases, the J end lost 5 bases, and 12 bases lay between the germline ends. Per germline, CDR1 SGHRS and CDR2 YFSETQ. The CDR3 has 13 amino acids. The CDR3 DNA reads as TGCGCCAGCAGCGATGGACTTGGGGAGACCCAGTACTTC. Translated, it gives CASSDGLGETQYF.

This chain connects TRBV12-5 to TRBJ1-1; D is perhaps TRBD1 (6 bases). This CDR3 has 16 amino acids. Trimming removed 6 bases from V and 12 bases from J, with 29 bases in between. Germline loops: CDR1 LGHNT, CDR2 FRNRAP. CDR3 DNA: TGTGCTAGTGGCCCCACCCGAGGGGGGCGAGGAGAACGGACTTTCTTT. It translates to CASGPTRGGRGERTFF.

CDR3 DNA sequence: TGTGCCTGGAGGGTCGGCTCTGGAAACACCATATATTTT. Translating it yields CAWRVGSGNTIYF. This chain joins TRBV30 and TRBJ1-3; D gene ambiguous. The germline V gene encodes CDR1 GTSNPN and CDR2 SVGIG (reference sequence). Trimming took 3 bases from V and 0 from J, leaving 6 bases between them. The CDR3 consists of 13 residues.